These 31 T cell receptor beta chains share one sample of origin, sequenced in a study of blood T cell repertoires in COVID-19. Clones were read by immunoSEQ multiplex PCR, and TCRdb kept only the in-frame ones, dropping some. The sample has roughly 400,000 clones, roughly 88% seen once. Specimen: PBMCs or T cells enriched from blood (not recorded which). The receptors were gathered from a man in his late teens or twenties who had recovered from COVID-19.

This rearrangement joins TRBV10-3 to TRBJ2-5; 7 nucleotides align to TRBD1. The CDR3 runs to 13 residues. With V trimmed by 8 bases and J by 5 bases, 8 bases remained unmatched. Germline values: CDR1 ENHRY, CDR2 SYGVKD. The DNA of the CDR3 is TGTGCCATCTCAAAGGGGGCCTGGGAGACCCAGTACTTC. This sequence encodes CAISKGAWETQYF.

The chain couples TRBV2 to TRBJ1-1; 7 nucleotides agree with TRBD1. The germline V gene has CDR1 SNHLY and CDR2 FYNNEI. This CDR3 has 13 amino acids. V trimming: 9 bases; J trimming: 4 bases; junction bases outside the gene matches: 8. The CDR3 bases are TGTGCCAGTCCGGGCAGGGGGACCACTGAAGCTTTCTTT. It specifies CASPGRGTTEAFF.

The chain employs TRBV30 and TRBJ2-5; 10 bases match TRBD2. With V trimmed by 4 bases and J by 1 base, 3 bases remained unmatched. Germline V gene data show CDR1 as GTSNPN and CDR2 as SVGIG (reference sequence). The CDR3 totals 14 residues. Written as DNA, the CDR3 is TGTGCCTGGAATCTAGCGGGAGTCCAAGAGACCCAGTACTTC. Translation: CAWNLAGVQETQYF.

The chain is built from TRBV5-1 and TRBJ1-1, with 9 bases lining up with TRBD1. In germline, CDR1 is SGHRS, CDR2 YFSETQ. The CDR3 length is 15 residues. Trimming took 4 bases from V and 0 from J; bases not matched to a gene: 4. CDR3 DNA sequence: TGCGCCAGCAGCGCATACAGGGGGCTGAACACTGAAGCTTTCTTT. It codes for CASSAYRGLNTEAFF. The entire variable domain, with the rest obtained from reference TRBV5-1 and TRBJ1-1, is as follows: KAGVTQTPRYLIKTRGQQVTLSCSPISGHRSVSWYQQTPGQGLQFLFEYFSETQRNKGNFPGRFSGRQFSNSRSEMNVSTLELGDSALYLCASSAYRGLNTEAFFGQGTRLTVV.

This clone was found once. The chain couples TRBV28 to TRBJ1-5, with D unresolved. CDR3 size: 15 residues. Germline CDR1 reads MDHEN; CDR2 reads SYDVKM. V was clipped by 1 base and J by 6 bases, with 13 bases between them. CDR3 bases: TGTGCCAGCAGTTTATCTTTGAGGGTTGGTCAGCCCCAGCATTTT. This sequence encodes CASSLSLRVGQPQHF. The full variable domain, with the rest looked up from reference TRBV28 and TRBJ1-5, is DVKVTQSSRYLVKRTGEKVFLECVQDMDHENMFWYRQDPGLGLRLIYFSYDVKMKEKGDIPEGYSVSREKKERFSLILESASTNQTSMYLCASSLSLRVGQPQHFGDGTRLSIL.

CDR3 sequence reads: CATSEGTSGRANEQFF. CDR3 coding DNA: TGTGCCACCAGTGAAGGGACTAGCGGGAGGGCCAATGAGCAGTTCTTC. The chain links TRBV24-1 to TRBJ2-1, with 16 bases that match TRBD2. V lost 4 bases and J lost 6; bases outside the gene matches: 2. Germline V gives CDR1 KGHDR, CDR2 SFDVKD. This CDR3 region has 16 residues.

The chain joins TRBV27 to TRBJ2-1; 10 bases are a match to TRBD1. The CDR3 length is 15 residues. V was pared by 0 bases and J by 6 bases, with 2 bases of the junction left unmatched. CDR1 and CDR2 from the germline V gene are MNHEY and SMNVEV (reference sequence). The CDR3: CASSLSGTGANEQFF. The CDR3 DNA is TGTGCCAGCAGTTTATCCGGGACAGGGGCCAATGAGCAGTTCTTC.

This rearrangement joins TRBV13 to TRBJ2-3, with 12 bases that match TRBD2. The CDR3 runs to 17 residues. Unmatched junction bases numbered 11, after V lost 5 bases and J lost 5 bases. Germline V lookup: CDR1 PRHDT, CDR2 FYEKMQ (reference sequence). In nucleotides, the CDR3 is TGTGCCAGCAGCATTTCTCTAGCGGGGGGGCCGAGAGATACGCAGTATTTT. This codes for CASSISLAGGPRDTQYF.

This clone appeared a single time. This chain connects TRBV10-3 to TRBJ1-2; D may be TRBD1 (6 bases). CDR1 and CDR2 from the germline V gene are ENHRY and SYGVKD. The length of the CDR3 is 15 residues. Trimming removed 4 bases from V and 7 bases from J, with 19 bases in between. The CDR3: CAISGPPTGIGGYTF. The CDR3 coding sequence is TGTGCCATCAGTGGCCCTCCGACAGGTATTGGTGGCTACACCTTC.

V gene TRBV5-1 combines with J gene TRBJ2-3; 10 bases are a match to TRBD1. Germline CDR1 and CDR2: SGHRS and YFSETQ. Trimming at V came to 2 bases and at J to 1 base, leaving 1 base not matched to a gene. There are 15 residues in the CDR3. As DNA, the CDR3 is TGCGCCAGCAGCTTCGGACAGGGGGGCACAGATACGCAGTATTTT. It is translated as CASSFGQGGTDTQYF.

The chain recombines TRBV19 with TRBJ1-6; 10 nucleotides align to TRBD1. In germline, CDR1 is LNHDA, CDR2 SQIVND (reference sequence). The V segment lost 7 bases and the J segment 7 bases; nucleotides outside the gene matches: 7. The CDR3 spans 15 residues. The CDR3 coding sequence is TGTGCCAGTAAACCGAGGACAGGGGGAAATTCACCCCTCCACTTT. As protein: CASKPRTGGNSPLHF.

The chain recombines TRBV6-2 or TRBV6-3 with TRBJ2-1; D perhaps matches TRBD1 (6 bases). Germline V gene lookup returns CDR1 MNHEY and CDR2 SVGEGT. The length of the CDR3 is 13 residues. V shed 6 bases and J shed 5 bases, with 11 bases lying between them. The CDR3 region has the DNA TGTGCCAGCAGCCGCGGACAGAACAATGAGCAGTTCTTC. Its protein is CASSRGQNNEQFF.

This clone was seen a single time. The DNA of the CDR3 is TGTGCCAGCAGTCAGGGGGCCTGGCAGCCCCAGCATTTT. It codes for CASSQGAWQPQHF. The chain joins TRBV28 to TRBJ1-5; 8 nucleotides align to TRBD1. The germline gives CDR1 MDHEN, CDR2 SYDVKM. The CDR3 consists of 13 residues. The ends lost 5 bases at V and 7 bases at J; junction bases unmatched: 4.

V is TRBV11-3 and J is TRBJ1-6; 8 nucleotides agree with TRBD1. CDR1 is SGHNT, CDR2 YENEEA, per germline. The V and J ends lost 10 bases and 7 bases, in that order; junction bases with no gene match: 12. CDR3 length: 15 amino acids. CDR3 amino acids: CATLRQGIGNSPLHF. The CDR3 nucleotides are TGTGCCACCCTTCGACAGGGGATCGGGAATTCACCCCTCCACTTT.

This clone has a single count. This chain joins TRBV19 and TRBJ1-5, with a weak D call TRBD1 (6 bases). Germline V gene lookup returns CDR1 LNHDA and CDR2 SQIVND (reference sequence). The CDR3 consists of 12 residues. V lost 3 bases and J 11 bases, leaving 11 bases between the germline ends. In DNA, the CDR3 is TGTGCCAGTAGTATGGGGGCCGCGTCCCAGCATTTT. Its protein product is CASSMGAASQHF.

V is TRBV27 and J is TRBJ1-6; the D gene is possibly TRBD1 (5 bases). V lost 1 base to trimming and J lost 10 bases, with 14 bases between them. The CDR3 length is 15 residues. The germline V gene has CDR1 MNHEY and CDR2 SMNVEV (reference sequence). CDR3: CASSLFSGVESPLHF. CDR3 coding DNA: TGTGCCAGCAGTTTATTTTCGGGGGTGGAATCACCCCTCCACTTT.

The V call is TRBV7-9, the J call TRBJ2-5, with a possible D match to TRBD2 (5 bases). Germline V CDR1 and CDR2: SEHNR, FQNEAQ (reference sequence). V was pared by 5 bases and J by 2 bases, with 12 bases between. This CDR3 has 14 amino acids. The CDR3 nucleotides read TGTGCCAGCAGCCAGAGGACTGTGCAAGAGACCCAGTACTTC. Its protein is CASSQRTVQETQYF.

The CDR3 region has the DNA TGTGCCAGCAGCTTAGTGCTAGCGGGAGTGCAGGAGCAGTACTTC. Encoded protein: CASSLVLAGVQEQYF. The chain combines TRBV7-9 with TRBJ2-7, with 10 bases lining up with TRBD2. The V segment lost 1 base and the J segment 7 bases; nucleotides outside the gene matches: 7. Germline CDR1 SEHNR, CDR2 FQNEAQ (reference sequence). The CDR3 length is 15 residues.

This clone has a handful of counts. This chain uses TRBV6-5 with TRBJ1-2, with D unclear. The germline CDR1 and CDR2 sequences are MNHEY and SVGAGI. The CDR3 spans 14 residues. V gave up 1 base and J gave up 7 bases, with 13 bases separating them. The CDR3 DNA reads TGTGCCAGCAGTTACTTTTACCCGGGAGGTGGCTACACCTTC. Its protein is CASSYFYPGGGYTF.

The J gene is TRBJ2-1, the V gene TRBV5-1, with 8 bases aligning to TRBD2. The germline gives CDR1 SGHRS, CDR2 YFSETQ. V shed 3 bases, J shed 7 bases, and the junction held 3 bases outside the gene matches. The CDR3 contains 13 residues. Written as DNA, the CDR3 is TGCGCCAGCAGCTATCGACTAGCGAATGAGCAGTTCTTC. It translates to CASSYRLANEQFF.

This chain uses TRBV2 with TRBJ1-1; D perhaps matches TRBD1 (6 bases). The CDR3 totals 14 residues. Trimming stripped 6 bases from V and 1 base from J, with 12 bases between. The V gene's germline CDR1 is SNHLY and CDR2 FYNNEI. The CDR3 DNA reads as TGTGCCAGCAGATTGGAGACAGGGAACACTGAAGCTTTCTTT. Translating gives CASRLETGNTEAFF.

This chain connects TRBV3-1 (or the pseudogene TRBV3-2) to TRBJ1-3; D remains ambiguous. CDR1 and CDR2 (germline): LGHDT, YNNKEL (reference sequence). V lost 1 base and J lost 7, with 17 bases in between. CDR3 length: 16 amino acids. CDR3 DNA sequence: TGTGCCAGCAGCCAAGGGTGGGAGGGTCGGAGGAACACCATATATTTT. Translated, it gives CASSQGWEGRRNTIYF.

The genes are TRBV27 and TRBJ1-6, with 8 bases lining up with TRBD1. The V and J ends lost 6 bases and 8 bases, in that order; junction bases with no gene match: 6. CDR1 and CDR2 from the germline V gene are MNHEY and SMNVEV (reference sequence). CDR3 size: 14 residues. CDR3 coding DNA: TGTGCCAGCAGCCCGACAGGGGTTCATTCACCCCTCCACTTT. As protein: CASSPTGVHSPLHF.

The rearrangement uses TRBV18 and TRBJ2-2, with a weak D call TRBD2 (5 bases). CDR3 length: 15 residues. CDR1 and CDR2 (germline): KGHSH, LQKENI. The ends were cut back, 2 bases at V and 3 bases at J, with 10 bases in the middle. CDR3 DNA sequence: TGTGCCAGCTCACCATCACTAGTGGACACCGGGGAGCTGTTTTTT. Protein: CASSPSLVDTGELFF.

V and J are TRBV4-1 and TRBJ1-1; D not resolved. The CDR3 contains 11 residues. The germline V and J ends were trimmed by 3 bases and 8 bases, with 7 bases remaining between them. CDR1 is MGHRA and CDR2 is YSYEKL in the germline V gene. In nucleotides, the CDR3 is TGCGCCAGCAGCCAGGGGAGCGAAGCTTTCTTT. The encoded protein is CASSQGSEAFF.

To note about this clone: Germline is not matched at one junction end, which may reflect a read error. The chain has TRBV18 and TRBJ2-3; 10 positions agree with TRBD2. This CDR3 comprises 15 residues. From germline, CDR1 is KGHSH and CDR2 LQKENI. CDR3 sequence (DNA): TGTGCCAGCACACCAGGACTAGCGGAAACAGATACGCAGTATTTT. This translates into CASTPGLAETDTQYF.

The rearrangement joins TRBV23-1 to TRBJ1-2; 7 bases are a match to TRBD1. TRBV23-1 is known as an ORF, though its function is uncertain. The V and J ends lost 0 bases and 5 bases, in that order; junction bases with no gene match: 0. The CDR3 runs 13 residues. The CDR3 here is CASSQSRGYGYTF. In DNA form, the CDR3 reads TGCGCCAGCAGTCAATCCAGGGGGTATGGCTACACCTTC.

This chain uses TRBV7-3 with TRBJ2-3; D gene ambiguous. The germline gives CDR1 SGHTA, CDR2 FQGTGA. V shed 3 bases and J shed 1 base, with 8 bases lying between them. The CDR3 extends over 14 amino acids. CDR3 sequence reads: CASSLNGGTDTQYF. The CDR3 DNA sequence: TGTGCCAGCAGCTTGAACGGTGGCACAGATACGCAGTATTTT.

The rearrangement links TRBV6-2 or TRBV6-3 to TRBJ2-7, with 7 bases that match TRBD1. Germline-derived CDR1 and CDR2 are MNHEY and SVGEGT. V lost 2 bases and J lost 5; bases outside the gene matches: 6. This CDR3 is 14 amino acids long. The CDR3 region is CASSYVDRVNEQYF. The CDR3 DNA reads as TGTGCCAGCAGTTACGTCGACAGGGTAAACGAGCAGTACTTC.

The chain couples TRBV10-3 to TRBJ1-4, with D hard to call. Germline V lookup: CDR1 ENHRY, CDR2 SYGVKD. The CDR3 is 12 residues long. The germline V and J ends were trimmed by 6 bases and 8 bases, with 10 bases remaining between them. In DNA, the CDR3 is TGTGCCATCAGGGATTCGGAGGAAAAACTGTTTTTT. This gives the protein CAIRDSEEKLFF.

The genes are TRBV5-1 and TRBJ2-1, with D possibly TRBD1 on 6 matching bases. CDR3 length: 15 amino acids. Germline V gene lookup returns CDR1 SGHRS and CDR2 YFSETQ. Trimming removed 2 bases from V and 3 bases from J, with 12 bases in between. The CDR3 loop reads CASSFGDTIYNEQFF. CDR3 in DNA: TGCGCCAGCAGCTTTGGGGACACTATCTACAATGAGCAGTTCTTC.